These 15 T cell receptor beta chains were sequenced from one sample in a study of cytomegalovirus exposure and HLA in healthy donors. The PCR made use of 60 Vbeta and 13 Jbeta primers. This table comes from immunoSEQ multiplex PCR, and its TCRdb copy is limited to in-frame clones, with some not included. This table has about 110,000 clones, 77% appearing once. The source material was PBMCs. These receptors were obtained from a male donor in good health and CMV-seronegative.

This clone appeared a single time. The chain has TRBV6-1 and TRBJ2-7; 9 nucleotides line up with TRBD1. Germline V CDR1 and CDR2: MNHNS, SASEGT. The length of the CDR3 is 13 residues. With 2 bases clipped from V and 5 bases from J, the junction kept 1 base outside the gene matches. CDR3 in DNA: TGTGCCAGCAGTGAAAGGGACAGGGACGAGCAGTACTTC. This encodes CASSERDRDEQYF.

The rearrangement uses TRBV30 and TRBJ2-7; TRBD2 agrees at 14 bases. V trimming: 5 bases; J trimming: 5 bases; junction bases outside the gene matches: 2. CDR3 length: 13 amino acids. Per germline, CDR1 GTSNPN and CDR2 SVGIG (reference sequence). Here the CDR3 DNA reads TGTGCCTGGGGGACTAGCGGGAGAAACGAGCAGTACTTC. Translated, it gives CAWGTSGRNEQYF.

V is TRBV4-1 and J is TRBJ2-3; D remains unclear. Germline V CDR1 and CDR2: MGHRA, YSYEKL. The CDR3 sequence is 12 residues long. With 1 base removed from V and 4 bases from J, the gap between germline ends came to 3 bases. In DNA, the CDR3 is TGCGCCAGCAGCCAAGCAGCAGATACGCAGTATTTT. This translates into CASSQAADTQYF.

The CDR3 coding sequence is TGTGCCAGTAGGAGAGCGGCCGGTGCGACCCAGTACTTC. Its protein product is CASRRAAGATQYF. The rearrangement joins TRBV19 to TRBJ2-5; tentative D call: TRBD2 (5 bases). Trimming removed 6 bases at V and 7 bases at J, with 15 bases between. The germline CDR1 and CDR2 sequences are LNHDA and SQIVND (reference sequence). The CDR3 consists of 13 residues.

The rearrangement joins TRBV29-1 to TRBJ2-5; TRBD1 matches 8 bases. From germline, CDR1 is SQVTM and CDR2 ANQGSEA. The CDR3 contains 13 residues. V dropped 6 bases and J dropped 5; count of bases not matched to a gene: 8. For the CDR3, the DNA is TGCAGCGTCAGGACAGGGCCCAAGGAGACCCAGTACTTC. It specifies CSVRTGPKETQYF.

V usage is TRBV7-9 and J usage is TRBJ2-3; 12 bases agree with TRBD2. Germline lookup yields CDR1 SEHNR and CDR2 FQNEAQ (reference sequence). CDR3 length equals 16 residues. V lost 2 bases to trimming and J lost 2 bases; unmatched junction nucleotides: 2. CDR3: CASSLSSGGVTDTQYF. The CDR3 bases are TGTGCCAGCAGCTTATCTAGCGGGGGGGTCACAGATACGCAGTATTTT.

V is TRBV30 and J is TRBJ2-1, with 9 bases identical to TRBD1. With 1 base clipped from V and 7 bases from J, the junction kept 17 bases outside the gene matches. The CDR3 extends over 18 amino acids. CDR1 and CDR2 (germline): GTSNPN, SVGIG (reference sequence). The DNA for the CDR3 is TGTGCCTGGAGTGGAGGCATCTGGGACAGGGTTCTTTCTAATGAGCAGTTCTTC. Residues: CAWSGGIWDRVLSNEQFF.

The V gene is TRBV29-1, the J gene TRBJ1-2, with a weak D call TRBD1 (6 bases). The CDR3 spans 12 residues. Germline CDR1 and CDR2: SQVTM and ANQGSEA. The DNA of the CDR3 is TGCGGAAGGACAGAGACTAACTATGGCTACACCTTC. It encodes CGRTETNYGYTF.

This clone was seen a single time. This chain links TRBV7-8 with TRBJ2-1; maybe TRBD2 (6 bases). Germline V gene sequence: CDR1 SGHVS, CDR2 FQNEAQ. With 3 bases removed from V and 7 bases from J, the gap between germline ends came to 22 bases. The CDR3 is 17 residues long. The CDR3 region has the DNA TGTGCCAGCAGCTTCGCCCGGGGACTGCGGCGGTGGAATGAGCAGTTCTTC. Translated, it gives CASSFARGLRRWNEQFF. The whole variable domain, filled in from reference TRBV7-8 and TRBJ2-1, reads GAGVSQSPRYKVAKRGQDVALRCDPISGHVSLFWYQQALGQGPEFLTYFQNEAQLDKSGLPSDRFFAERPEGSVSTLKIQRTQQEDSAVYLCASSFARGLRRWNEQFFGPGTRLTVL.

The CDR3 spells CASSQSWPLPGELFF. CDR3 coding DNA: TGCGCCAGCAGCCAGTCTTGGCCTCTCCCCGGGGAGCTGTTTTTT. The rearrangement joins TRBV4-1 to TRBJ2-2, with unresolved D. The CDR3 consists of 15 residues. Germline assignment: CDR1 MGHRA and CDR2 YSYEKL. Trimming cost V 3 bases and J 6 bases, with 14 bases left between them.

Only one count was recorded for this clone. Here the CDR3 reads CASSQRFGQANQPQHF. The CDR3, as DNA: TGCGCCAGCAGTCAAAGGTTCGGACAGGCCAATCAGCCCCAGCATTTT. The chain links TRBV23-1 to TRBJ1-5; TRBD1 aligns across 7 bases. TRBV23-1 qualifies as an ORF whose function is uncertain. CDR3 length: 16 residues. V dropped 2 bases and J dropped 3; count of bases not matched to a gene: 7.

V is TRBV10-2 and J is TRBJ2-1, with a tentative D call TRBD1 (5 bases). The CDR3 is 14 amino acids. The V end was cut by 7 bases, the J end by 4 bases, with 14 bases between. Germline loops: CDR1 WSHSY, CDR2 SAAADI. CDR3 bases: TGCGCCAGCAACCCTGACAGAGCTTACAATGAGCAGTTCTTC. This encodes CASNPDRAYNEQFF.

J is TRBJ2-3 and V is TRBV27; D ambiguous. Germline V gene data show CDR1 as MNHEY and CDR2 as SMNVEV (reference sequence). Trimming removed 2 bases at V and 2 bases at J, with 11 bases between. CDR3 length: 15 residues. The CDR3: CASSLGQTNTDTQYF. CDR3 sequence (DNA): TGTGCCAGCAGTTTAGGCCAAACCAACACAGATACGCAGTATTTT.

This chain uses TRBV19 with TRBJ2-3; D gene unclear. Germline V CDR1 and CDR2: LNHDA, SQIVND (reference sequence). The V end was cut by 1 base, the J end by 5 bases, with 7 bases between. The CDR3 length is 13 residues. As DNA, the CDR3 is TGTGCCAGTAGTATAGCAAGAGGAGATACGCAGTATTTT. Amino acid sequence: CASSIARGDTQYF. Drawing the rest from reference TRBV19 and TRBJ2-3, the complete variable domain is DGGITQSPKYLFRKEGQNVTLSCEQNLNHDAMYWYRQDPGQGLRLIYYSQIVNDFQKGDIAEGYSVSREKKESFPLTVTSAQKNPTAFYLCASSIARGDTQYFGPGTRLTVL.

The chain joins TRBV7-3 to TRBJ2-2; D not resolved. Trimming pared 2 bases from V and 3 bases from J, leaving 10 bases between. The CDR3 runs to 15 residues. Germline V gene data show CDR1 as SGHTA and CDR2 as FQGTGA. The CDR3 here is CASSLLPGYTGELFF. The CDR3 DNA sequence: TGTGCCAGCAGCTTATTACCCGGGTACACCGGGGAGCTGTTTTTT. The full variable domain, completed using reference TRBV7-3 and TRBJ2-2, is GAGVSQTPSNKVTEKGKYVELRCDPISGHTALYWYRQSLGQGPEFLIYFQGTGAADDSGLPNDRFFAVRPEGSVSTLKIQRTERGDSAVYLCASSLLPGYTGELFFGEGSRLTVL.